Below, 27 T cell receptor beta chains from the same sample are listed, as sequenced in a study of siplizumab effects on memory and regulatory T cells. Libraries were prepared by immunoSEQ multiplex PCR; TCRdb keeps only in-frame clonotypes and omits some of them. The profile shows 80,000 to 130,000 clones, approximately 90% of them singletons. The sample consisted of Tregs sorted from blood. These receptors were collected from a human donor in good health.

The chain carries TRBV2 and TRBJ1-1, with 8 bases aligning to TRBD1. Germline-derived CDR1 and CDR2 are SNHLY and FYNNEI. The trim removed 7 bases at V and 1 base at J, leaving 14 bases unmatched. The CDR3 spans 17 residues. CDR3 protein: CASTGQGLASWNTEAFF. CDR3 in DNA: TGTGCCAGCACCGGACAGGGATTGGCCTCTTGGAACACTGAAGCTTTCTTT. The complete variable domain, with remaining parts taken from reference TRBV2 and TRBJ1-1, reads EPEVTQTPSHQVTQMGQEVILRCVPISNHLYFYWYRQILGQKVEFLVSFYNNEISEKSEIFDDQFSVERPDGSNFTLKIRSTKLEDSAMYFCASTGQGLASWNTEAFFGQGTRLTVV.

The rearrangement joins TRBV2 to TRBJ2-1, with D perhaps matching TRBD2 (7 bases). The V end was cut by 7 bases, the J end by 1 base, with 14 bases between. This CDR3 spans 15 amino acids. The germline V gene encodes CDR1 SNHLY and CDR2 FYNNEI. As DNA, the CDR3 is TGTGCCAGCATGGAACAGGGAGGGTCCTACAATGAGCAGTTCTTC. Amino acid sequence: CASMEQGGSYNEQFF.

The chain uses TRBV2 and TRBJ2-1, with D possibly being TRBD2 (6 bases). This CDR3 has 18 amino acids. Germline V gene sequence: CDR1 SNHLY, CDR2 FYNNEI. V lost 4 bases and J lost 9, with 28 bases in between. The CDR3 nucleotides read TGTGCCAGCAGTGGGGTTAGGTGGGACTCTTCATTAGCTATTGAGCAGTTCTTC. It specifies CASSGVRWDSSLAIEQFF. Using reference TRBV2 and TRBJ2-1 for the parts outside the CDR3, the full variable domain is EPEVTQTPSHQVTQMGQEVILRCVPISNHLYFYWYRQILGQKVEFLVSFYNNEISEKSEIFDDQFSVERPDGSNFTLKIRSTKLEDSAMYFCASSGVRWDSSLAIEQFFGPGTRLTVL.

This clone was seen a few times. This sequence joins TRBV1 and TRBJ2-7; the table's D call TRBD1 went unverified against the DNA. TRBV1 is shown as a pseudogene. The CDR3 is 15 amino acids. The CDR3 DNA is TGCACCAGCAGCCAACTGGGGCGCCTCTCCTACGAGCAGTACTTC. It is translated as CTSSQLGRLSYEQYF.

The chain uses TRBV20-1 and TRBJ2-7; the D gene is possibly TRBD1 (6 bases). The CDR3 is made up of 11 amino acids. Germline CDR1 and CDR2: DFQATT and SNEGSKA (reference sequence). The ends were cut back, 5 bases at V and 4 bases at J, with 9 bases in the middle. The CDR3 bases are TGCAGTGCTCTCAGGGGATACGAGCAGTACTTC. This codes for CSALRGYEQYF.

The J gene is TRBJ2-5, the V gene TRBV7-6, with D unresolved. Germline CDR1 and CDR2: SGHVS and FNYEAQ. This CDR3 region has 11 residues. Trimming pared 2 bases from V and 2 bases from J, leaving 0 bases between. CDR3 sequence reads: CASSLQETQYF. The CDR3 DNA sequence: TGTGCCAGCAGCTTACAAGAGACCCAGTACTTC.

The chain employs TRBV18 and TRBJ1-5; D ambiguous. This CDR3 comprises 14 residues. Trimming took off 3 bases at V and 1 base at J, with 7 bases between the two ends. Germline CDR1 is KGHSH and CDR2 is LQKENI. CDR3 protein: CASSPGLSNQPQHF. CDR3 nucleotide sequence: TGTGCCAGCTCACCCGGACTGAGCAATCAGCCCCAGCATTTT.

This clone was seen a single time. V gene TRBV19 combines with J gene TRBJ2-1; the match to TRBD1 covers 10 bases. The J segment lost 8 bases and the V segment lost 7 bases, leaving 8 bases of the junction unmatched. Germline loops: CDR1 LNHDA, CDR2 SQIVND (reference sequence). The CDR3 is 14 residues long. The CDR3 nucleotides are TGTGCCAGTAAATTGGACAGGGGGTCGCATGAGCAGTTCTTC. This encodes CASKLDRGSHEQFF. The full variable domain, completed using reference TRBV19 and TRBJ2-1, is DGGITQSPKYLFRKEGQNVTLSCEQNLNHDAMYWYRQDPGQGLRLIYYSQIVNDFQKGDIAEGYSVSREKKESFPLTVTSAQKNPTAFYLCASKLDRGSHEQFFGPGTRLTVL.

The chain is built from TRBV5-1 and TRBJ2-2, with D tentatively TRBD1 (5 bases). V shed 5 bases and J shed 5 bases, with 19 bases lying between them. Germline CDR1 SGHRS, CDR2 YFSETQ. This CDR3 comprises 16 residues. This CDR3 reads CASRAWGATRTGELFF. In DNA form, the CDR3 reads TGCGCCAGCAGAGCCTGGGGCGCTACGCGGACCGGGGAGCTGTTTTTT.

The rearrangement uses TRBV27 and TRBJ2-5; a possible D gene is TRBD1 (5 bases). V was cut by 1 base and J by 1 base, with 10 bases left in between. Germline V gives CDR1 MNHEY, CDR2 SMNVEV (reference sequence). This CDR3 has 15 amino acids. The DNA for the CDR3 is TGTGCCAGCAGTTTATTAGACAGCCTCCAAGAGACCCAGTACTTC. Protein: CASSLLDSLQETQYF.

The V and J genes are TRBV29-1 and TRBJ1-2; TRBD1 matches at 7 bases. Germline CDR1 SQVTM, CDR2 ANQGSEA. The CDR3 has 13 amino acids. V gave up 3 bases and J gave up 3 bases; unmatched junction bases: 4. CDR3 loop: CSVDRGGHYGYTF. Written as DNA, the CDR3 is TGCAGCGTTGACAGGGGGGGCCACTATGGCTACACCTTC.

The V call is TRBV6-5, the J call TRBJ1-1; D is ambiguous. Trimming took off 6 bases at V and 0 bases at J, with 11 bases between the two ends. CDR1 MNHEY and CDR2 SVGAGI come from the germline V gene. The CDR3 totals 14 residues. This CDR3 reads CASRAISVNTEAFF. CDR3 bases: TGTGCCAGCAGGGCTATAAGTGTGAACACTGAAGCTTTCTTT.

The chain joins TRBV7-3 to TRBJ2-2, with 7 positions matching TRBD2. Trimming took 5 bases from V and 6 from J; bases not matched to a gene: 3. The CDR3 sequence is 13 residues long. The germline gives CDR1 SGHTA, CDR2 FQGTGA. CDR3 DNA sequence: TGTGCCAGCAGCCTTACTAGCGCCGGGGAGCTGTTTTTT. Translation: CASSLTSAGELFF.

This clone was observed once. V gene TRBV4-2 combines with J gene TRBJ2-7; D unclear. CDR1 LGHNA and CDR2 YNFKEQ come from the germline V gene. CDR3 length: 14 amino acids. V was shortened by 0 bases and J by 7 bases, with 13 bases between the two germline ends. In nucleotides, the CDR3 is TGTGCCAGCAGCCAAGAATCGGTCTTCGATGAGCAGTACTTC. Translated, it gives CASSQESVFDEQYF.

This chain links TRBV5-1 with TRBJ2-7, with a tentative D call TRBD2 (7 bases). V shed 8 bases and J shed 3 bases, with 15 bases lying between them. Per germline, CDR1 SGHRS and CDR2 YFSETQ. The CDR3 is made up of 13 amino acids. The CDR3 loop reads CASAGANNYEQYF. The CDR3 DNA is TGCGCCAGTGCGGGGGCAAATAACTACGAGCAGTACTTC.

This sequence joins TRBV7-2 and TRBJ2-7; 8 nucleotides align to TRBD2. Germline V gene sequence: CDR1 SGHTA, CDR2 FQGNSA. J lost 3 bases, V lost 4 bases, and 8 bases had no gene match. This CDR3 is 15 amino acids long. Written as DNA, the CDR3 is TGTGCCAGCAGCTCGGGACTAGGAAGGGTCTACGAGCAGTACTTC. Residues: CASSSGLGRVYEQYF.

Written as DNA, the CDR3 is TGTGCCAGTAGTATCAGAAGCGGGGTCAACTACGAGCAGTACTTC. This translates into CASSIRSGVNYEQYF. V is TRBV19 and J is TRBJ2-7; 7 bases line up with TRBD2. This CDR3 has 15 amino acids. V lost 3 bases to trimming and J lost 3 bases; unmatched junction nucleotides: 8. Germline V CDR1 and CDR2: LNHDA, SQIVND (reference sequence).

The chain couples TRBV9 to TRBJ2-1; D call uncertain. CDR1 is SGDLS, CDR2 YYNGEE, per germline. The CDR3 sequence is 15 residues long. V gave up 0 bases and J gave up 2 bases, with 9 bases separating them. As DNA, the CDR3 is TGTGCCAGCAGCGTAGCCTCCCCCCCCTACAATGAGCAGTTCTTC. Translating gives CASSVASPPYNEQFF. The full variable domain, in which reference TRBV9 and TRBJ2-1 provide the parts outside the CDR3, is DSGVTQTPKHLITATGQRVTLRCSPRSGDLSVYWYQQSLDQGLQFLIQYYNGEERAKGNILERFSAQQFPDLHSELNLSSLELGDSALYFCASSVASPPYNEQFFGPGTRLTVL.

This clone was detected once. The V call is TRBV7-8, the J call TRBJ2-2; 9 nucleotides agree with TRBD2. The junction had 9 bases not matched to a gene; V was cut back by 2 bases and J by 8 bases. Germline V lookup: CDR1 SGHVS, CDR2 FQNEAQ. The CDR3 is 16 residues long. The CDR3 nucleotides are TGTGCCAGCAGCTTACGGCGGGAGGGCCTTTGGGGGGAGCTGTTTTTT. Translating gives CASSLRREGLWGELFF.

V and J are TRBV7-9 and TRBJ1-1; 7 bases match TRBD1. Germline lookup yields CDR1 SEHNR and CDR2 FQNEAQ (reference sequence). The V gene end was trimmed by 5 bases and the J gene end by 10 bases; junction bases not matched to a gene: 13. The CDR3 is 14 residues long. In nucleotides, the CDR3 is TGTGCCAGCAGCAGAAGGACAGGAGATTTTCTAGCTTTCTTT. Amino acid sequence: CASSRRTGDFLAFF.

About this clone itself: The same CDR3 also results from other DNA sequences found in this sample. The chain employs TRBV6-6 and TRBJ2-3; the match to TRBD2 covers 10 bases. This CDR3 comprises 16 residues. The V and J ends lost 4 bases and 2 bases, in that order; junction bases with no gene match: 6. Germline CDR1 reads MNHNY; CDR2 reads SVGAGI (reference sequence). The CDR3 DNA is TGTGCCAGCAGTTCTCCTAGCGGGAGCTCCACAGATACGCAGTATTTT. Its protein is CASSSPSGSSTDTQYF.

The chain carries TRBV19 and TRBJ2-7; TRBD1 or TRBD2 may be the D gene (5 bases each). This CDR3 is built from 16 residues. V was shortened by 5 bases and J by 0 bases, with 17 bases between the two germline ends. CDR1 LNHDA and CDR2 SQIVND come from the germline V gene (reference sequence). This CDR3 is CASSDYRDRGSYEQYF. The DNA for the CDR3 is TGTGCCAGTAGTGATTACCGGGACCGCGGCTCCTACGAGCAGTACTTC.

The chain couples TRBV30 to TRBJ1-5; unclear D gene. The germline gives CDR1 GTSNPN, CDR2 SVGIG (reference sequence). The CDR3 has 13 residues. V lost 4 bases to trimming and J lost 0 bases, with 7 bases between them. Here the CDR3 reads CAWTGDSNQPQHF. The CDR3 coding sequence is TGTGCCTGGACAGGTGATAGCAATCAGCCCCAGCATTTT.

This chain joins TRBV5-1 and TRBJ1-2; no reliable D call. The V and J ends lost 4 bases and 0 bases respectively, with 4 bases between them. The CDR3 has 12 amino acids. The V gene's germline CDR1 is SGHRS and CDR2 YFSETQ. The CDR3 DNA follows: TGCGCCAGCAGCGACACTAACTATGGCTACACCTTC. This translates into CASSDTNYGYTF.

In nucleotides, the CDR3 is TGTGCCAGCAGCTTAGTCGCCCTGACCGGGACCCTCTACGAGCAGTACTTC. Residues: CASSLVALTGTLYEQYF. The V and J genes are TRBV7-3 and TRBJ2-7, with D perhaps being TRBD1 or TRBD2 (5 bases each). Germline CDR1 is SGHTA and CDR2 is FQGTGA. The CDR3 is made up of 17 amino acids. V was trimmed by 2 bases and J by 3 bases, leaving 20 bases between them.

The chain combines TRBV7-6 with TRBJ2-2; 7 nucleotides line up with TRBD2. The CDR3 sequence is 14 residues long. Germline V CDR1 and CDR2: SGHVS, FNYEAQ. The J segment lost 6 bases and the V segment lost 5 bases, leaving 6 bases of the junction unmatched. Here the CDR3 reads CASSRTSIAGELFF. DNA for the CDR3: TGTGCCAGCAGCCGGACTAGTATTGCCGGGGAGCTGTTTTTT.

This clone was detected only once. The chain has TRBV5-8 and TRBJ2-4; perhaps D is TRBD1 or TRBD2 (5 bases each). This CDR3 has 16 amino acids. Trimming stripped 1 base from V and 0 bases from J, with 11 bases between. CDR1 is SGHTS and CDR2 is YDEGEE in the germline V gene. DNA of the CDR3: TGTGCCAGCAGCTTGTGGGGGATGGGAGCCAAAAACATTCAGTACTTC. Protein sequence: CASSLWGMGAKNIQYF.